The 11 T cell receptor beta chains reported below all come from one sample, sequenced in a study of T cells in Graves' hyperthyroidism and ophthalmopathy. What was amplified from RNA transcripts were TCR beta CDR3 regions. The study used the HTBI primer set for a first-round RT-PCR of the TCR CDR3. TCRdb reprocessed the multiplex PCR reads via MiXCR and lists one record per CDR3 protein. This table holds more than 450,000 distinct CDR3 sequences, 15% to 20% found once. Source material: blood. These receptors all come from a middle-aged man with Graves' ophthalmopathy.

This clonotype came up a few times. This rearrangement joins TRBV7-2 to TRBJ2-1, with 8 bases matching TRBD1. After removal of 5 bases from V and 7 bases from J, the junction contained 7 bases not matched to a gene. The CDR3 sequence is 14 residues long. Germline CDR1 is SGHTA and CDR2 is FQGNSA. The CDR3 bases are TGTGCCAGCAGCCCGGACAGGGTGGGTAATGAGCAGTTCTTC. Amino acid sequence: CASSPDRVGNEQFF.

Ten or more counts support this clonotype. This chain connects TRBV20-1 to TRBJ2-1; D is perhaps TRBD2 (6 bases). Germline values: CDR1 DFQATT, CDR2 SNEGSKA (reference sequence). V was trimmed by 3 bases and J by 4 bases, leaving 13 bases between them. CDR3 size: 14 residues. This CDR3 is CSARRLAVYNEQFF. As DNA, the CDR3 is TGCAGTGCTAGGCGATTAGCGGTTTACAATGAGCAGTTCTTC.

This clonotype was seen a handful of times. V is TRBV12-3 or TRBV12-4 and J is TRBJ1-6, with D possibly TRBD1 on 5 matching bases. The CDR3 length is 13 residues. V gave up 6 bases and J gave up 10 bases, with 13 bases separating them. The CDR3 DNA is TGTGCCAGCAGCCCGGGGGGGGAATCACCCCTCCACTTT. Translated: CASSPGGESPLHF.

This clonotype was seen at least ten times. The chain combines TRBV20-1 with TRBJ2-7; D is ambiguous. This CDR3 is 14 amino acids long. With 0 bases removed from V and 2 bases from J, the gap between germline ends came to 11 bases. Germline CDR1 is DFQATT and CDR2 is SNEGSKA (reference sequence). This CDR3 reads CSARDRQVAYEQYF. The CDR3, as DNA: TGCAGTGCTAGAGATCGGCAGGTGGCCTACGAGCAGTACTTC.

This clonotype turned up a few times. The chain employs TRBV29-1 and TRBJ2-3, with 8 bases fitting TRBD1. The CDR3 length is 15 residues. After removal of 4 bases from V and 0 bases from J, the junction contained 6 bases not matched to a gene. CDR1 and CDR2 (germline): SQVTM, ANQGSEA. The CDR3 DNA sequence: TGCAGCGTTGGGTCGCAGGGGGCGAGCACAGATACGCAGTATTTT. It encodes CSVGSQGASTDTQYF.

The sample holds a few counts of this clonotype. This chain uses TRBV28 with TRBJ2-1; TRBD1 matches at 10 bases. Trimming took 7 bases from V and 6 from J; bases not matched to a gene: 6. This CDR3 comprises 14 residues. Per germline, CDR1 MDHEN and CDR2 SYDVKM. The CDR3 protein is CASTTGQGFNEQFF. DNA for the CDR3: TGTGCCAGCACTACGGGACAGGGGTTCAATGAGCAGTTCTTC.

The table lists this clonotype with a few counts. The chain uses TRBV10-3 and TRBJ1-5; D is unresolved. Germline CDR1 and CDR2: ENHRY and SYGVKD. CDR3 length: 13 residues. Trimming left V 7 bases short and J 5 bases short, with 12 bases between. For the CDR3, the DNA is TGTGCCATCACGGGAAATTGGGATCAGCCCCAGCATTTT. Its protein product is CAITGNWDQPQHF.

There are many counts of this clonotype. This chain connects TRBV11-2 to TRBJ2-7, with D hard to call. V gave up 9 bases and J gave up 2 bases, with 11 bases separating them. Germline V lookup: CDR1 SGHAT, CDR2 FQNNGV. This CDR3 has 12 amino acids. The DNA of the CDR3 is TGTGCCAGTAGCCGGGCTACCTACGAGCAGTACTTC. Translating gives CASSRATYEQYF.

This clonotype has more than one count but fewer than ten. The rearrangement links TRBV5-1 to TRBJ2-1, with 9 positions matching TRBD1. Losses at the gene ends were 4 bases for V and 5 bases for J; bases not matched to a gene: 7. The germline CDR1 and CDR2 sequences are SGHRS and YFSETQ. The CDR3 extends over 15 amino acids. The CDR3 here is CASSAPGTGNNEQFF. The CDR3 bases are TGCGCCAGCAGCGCCCCCGGGACAGGGAACAATGAGCAGTTCTTC.

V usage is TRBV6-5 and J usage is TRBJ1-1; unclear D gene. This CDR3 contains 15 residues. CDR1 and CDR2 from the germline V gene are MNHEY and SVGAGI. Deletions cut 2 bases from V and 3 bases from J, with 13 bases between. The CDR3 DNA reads TGTGCCAGCAGTTACAATCTCCCCCGGGACACTGAAGCTTTCTTT. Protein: CASSYNLPRDTEAFF.

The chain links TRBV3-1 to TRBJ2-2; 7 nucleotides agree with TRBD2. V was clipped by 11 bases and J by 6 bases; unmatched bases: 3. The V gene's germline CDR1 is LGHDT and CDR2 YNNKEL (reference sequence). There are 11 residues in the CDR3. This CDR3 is CACREAGELFF. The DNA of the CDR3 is TGTGCCTGCCGGGAGGCCGGGGAGCTGTTTTTT.